This TCR beta chain is from a study of identical twins. General observations from the study: Potential partial confounding of zero-insertion analyses by invariant MAIT and iNKT cells was noted. In cord blood, abundant beta clonotypes had fewer insertions; memory showed no trend.

To note about this clonotype: As yet, its antigen is unknown.

In TCRdb, the 5' RACE reads were re-called with MiXCR into one record per CDR3 protein. The sample includes roughly 260,000 distinct CDR3 sequences, 7.5% of them seen just once. Germline lookup yields CDR1 MNHNS and CDR2 SASEGT. The CDR3 spans 14 residues. J gave up 2 bases and V 7 bases, and 4 bases lay outside the gene matches. The same specimen was also included in a second study, on yellow fever vaccine responses in identical twins.

J is TRBJ2-3 and V is TRBV6-1; TRBD2 agrees at 9 bases. Sequencing used CD8+ T cells sorted from blood. The TCR comes from a woman aged 18-29 years in good health. The CDR3 region has the DNA TGTGCCAGCAATAGCGGGGGCCTCACAGATACGCAGTATTTT. This codes for CASNSGGLTDTQYF.